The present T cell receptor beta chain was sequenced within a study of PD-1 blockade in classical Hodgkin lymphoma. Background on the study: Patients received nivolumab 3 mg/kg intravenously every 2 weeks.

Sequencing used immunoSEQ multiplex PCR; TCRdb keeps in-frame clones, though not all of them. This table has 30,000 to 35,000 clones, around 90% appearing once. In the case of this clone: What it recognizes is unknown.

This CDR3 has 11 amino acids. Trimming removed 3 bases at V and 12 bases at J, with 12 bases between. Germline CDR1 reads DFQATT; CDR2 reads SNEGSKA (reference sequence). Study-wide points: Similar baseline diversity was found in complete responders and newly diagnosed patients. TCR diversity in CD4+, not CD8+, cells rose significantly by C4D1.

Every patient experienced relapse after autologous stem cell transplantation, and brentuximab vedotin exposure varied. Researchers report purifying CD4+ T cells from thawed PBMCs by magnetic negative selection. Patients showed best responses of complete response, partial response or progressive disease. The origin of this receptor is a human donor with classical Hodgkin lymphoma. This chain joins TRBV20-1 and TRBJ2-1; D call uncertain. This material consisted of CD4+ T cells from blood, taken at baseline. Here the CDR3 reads CSASFGKGQFF. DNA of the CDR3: TGCAGTGCTAGTTTCGGTAAAGGGCAGTTCTTC.